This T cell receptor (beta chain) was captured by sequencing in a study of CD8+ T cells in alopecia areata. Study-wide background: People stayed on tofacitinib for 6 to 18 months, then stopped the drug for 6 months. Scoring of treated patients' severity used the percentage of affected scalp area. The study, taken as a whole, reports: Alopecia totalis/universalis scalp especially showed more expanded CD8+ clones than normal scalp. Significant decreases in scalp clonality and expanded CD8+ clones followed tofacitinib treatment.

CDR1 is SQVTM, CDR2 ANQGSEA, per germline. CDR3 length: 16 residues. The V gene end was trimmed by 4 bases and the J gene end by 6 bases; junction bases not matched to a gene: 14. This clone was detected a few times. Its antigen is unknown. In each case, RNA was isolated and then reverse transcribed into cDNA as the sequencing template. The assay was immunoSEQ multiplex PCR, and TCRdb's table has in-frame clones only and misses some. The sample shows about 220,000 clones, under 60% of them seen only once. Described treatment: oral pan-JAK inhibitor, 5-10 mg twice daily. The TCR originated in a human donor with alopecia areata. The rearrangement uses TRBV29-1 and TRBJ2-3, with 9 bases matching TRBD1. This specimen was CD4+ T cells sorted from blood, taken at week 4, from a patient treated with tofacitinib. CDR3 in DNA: TGCAGCGTTGCCTTGACCCGGGACAGGGAACACGATACGCAGTATTTT. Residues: CSVALTRDREHDTQYF.